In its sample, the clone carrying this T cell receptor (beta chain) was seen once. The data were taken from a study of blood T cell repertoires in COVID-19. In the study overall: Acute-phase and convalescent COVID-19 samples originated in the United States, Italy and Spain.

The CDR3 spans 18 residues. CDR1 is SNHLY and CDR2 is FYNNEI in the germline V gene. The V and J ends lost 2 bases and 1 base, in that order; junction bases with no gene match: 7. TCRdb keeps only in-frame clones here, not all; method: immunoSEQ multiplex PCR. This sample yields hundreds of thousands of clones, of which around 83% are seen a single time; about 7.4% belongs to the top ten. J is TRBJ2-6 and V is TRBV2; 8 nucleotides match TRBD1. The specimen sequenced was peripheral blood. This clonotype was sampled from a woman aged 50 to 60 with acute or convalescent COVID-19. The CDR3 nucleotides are TGTGCCAGCAGTGAAATCCGGGACAGGCCGTCTGGGGCCAACGTCCTGACTTTC. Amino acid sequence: CASSEIRDRPSGANVLTF. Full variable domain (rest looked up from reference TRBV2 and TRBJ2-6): EPEVTQTPSHQVTQMGQEVILRCVPISNHLYFYWYRQILGQKVEFLVSFYNNEISEKSEIFDDQFSVERPDGSNFTLKIRSTKLEDSAMYFCASSEIRDRPSGANVLTFGAGSRLTVL.